The present T cell receptor (beta chain) was sequenced within a study of T cells after yellow fever vaccination. CDR3 length equals 14 residues. Trimming took 3 bases from V and 7 from J, leaving 16 bases between them. CDR1 and CDR2 from the germline V gene are DFQATT and SNEGSKA (reference sequence). TCRdb used MiXCR to reprocess the 5' RACE reads, holding one entry per CDR3 protein. Among about 350,000 distinct CDR3 sequences listed, over 4% were seen once. The receptor was isolated from a man aged 18 to 30 who received the YFV17D yellow fever vaccine. The V and J genes are TRBV20-1 and TRBJ2-1; D possibly corresponds to TRBD2 (6 bases). The sample in question was PBMCs, obtained 5 days after the yellow fever booster vaccination. The CDR3 reads CSARTTRGWNEQFF. CDR3 bases: TGCAGTGCTAGGACGACCCGGGGGTGGAATGAGCAGTTCTTC.